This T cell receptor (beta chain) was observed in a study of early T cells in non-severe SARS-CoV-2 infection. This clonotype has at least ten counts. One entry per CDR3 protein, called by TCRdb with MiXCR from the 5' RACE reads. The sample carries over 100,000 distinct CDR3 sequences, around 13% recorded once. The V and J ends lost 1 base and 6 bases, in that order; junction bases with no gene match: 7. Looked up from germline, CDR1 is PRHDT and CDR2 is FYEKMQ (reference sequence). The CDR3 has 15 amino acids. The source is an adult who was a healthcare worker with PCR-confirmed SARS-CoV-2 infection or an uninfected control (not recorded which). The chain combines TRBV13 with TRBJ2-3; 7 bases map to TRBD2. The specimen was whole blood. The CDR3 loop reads CASSLVPRELDTQYF. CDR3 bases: TGTGCCAGCAGCTTAGTACCGCGGGAGCTGGATACGCAGTATTTT.